This TCR beta chain was found in a study of early T cells in non-severe SARS-CoV-2 infection. Background on the study: Sequenced bulk RNA came from whole blood that was unsorted, and chains were unpaired.

cDNA molecules, individually, were tagged with unique molecular identifiers. TCRdb re-called the 5' RACE reads with MiXCR, one entry per CDR3 protein. The sample lists 70,000 to 90,000 distinct CDR3 sequences, about 10% seen once, with over 7.5% in the top ten. Study-level points and caveats: Sequences matched to VDJdb favored anti-spike CD8 responses, while private and CD4 specificities were missed.

This clonotype was seen many times. Its antigen remains unknown. The CDR3 runs to 16 residues. The germline V gene encodes CDR1 SGHAT and CDR2 FQNNGV. The J segment lost 0 bases and the V segment lost 7 bases, leaving 8 bases of the junction unmatched. This sequence joins TRBV11-2 and TRBJ2-2; 7 bases map to TRBD1. Sequenced material: whole blood, taken at baseline. The clonotype comes from an adult who was a healthcare worker with PCR-confirmed SARS-CoV-2 infection or an uninfected control (not recorded which). The CDR3 region has the DNA TGTGCCAGCAAGGGGACAGACAGTACGAACACCGGGGAGCTGTTTTTT. Translating gives CASKGTDSTNTGELFF.